This T cell receptor (beta chain) was sequenced during a study of cytomegalovirus exposure and HLA in healthy donors. Study-wide results and caveats: The majority of CMV-associated TCR beta chains were reported as apparently HLA-restricted in a later analysis. Being productive about 87% or about 30% of the time was typical of most TCR beta V segments in an earlier analysis.

Regarding this clone: Its target is unknown.

Primers: 60 Vbeta forward and 13 Jbeta reverse. Using immunoSEQ multiplex PCR, the repertoire was profiled, and TCRdb retains in-frame clones only, with some absent. This table lists some 120,000 clones. Whereas donors were nominally healthy upon sampling, unrecorded immune exposures were probable. V was shortened by 2 bases and J by 1 base, with 8 bases between the two germline ends. This CDR3 is 14 amino acids long. In germline, CDR1 is MNHNY, CDR2 SVGAGI (reference sequence). The specimen sequenced was PBMCs. The sequence came from a man aged 35-49 years in good health and CMV-seronegative. V and J are TRBV6-6 and TRBJ1-1; possibly TRBD1 for D (6 bases). CDR3 residues: CASSYEGENTEAFF. CDR3 nucleotides: TGTGCCAGCAGTTACGAGGGGGAGAACACTGAAGCTTTCTTT.